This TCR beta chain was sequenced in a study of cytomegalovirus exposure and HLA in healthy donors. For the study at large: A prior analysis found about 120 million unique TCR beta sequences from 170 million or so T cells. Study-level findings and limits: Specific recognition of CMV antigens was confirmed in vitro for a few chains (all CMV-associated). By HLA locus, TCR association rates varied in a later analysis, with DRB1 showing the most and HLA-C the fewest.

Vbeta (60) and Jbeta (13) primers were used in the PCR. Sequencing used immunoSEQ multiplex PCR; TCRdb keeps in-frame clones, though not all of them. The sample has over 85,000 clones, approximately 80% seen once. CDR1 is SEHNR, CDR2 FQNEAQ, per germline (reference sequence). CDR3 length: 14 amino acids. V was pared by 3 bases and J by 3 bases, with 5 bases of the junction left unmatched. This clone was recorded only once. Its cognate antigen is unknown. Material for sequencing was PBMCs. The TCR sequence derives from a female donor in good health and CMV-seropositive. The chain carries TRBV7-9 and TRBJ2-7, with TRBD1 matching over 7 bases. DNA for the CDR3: TGTGCCAGCAGCTTCACAGGGGTCAACTACGAGCAGTACTTC. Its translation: CASSFTGVNYEQYF.